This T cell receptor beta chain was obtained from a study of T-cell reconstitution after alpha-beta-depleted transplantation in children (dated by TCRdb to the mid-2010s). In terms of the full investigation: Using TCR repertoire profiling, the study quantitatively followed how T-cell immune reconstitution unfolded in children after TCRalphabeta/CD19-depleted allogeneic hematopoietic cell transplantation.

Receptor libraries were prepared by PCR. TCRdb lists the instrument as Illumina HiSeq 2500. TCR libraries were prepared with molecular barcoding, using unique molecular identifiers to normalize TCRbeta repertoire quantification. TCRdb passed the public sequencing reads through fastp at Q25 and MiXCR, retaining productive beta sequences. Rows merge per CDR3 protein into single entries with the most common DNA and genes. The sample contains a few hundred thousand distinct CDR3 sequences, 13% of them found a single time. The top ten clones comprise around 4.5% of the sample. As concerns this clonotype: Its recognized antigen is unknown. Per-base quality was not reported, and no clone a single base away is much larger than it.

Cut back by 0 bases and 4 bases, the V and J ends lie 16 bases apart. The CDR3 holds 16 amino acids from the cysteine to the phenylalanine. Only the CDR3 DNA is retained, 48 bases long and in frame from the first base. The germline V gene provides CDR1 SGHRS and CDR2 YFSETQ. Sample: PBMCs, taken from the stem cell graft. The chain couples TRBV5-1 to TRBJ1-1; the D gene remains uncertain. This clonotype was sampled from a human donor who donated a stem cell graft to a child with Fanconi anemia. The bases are TGCGCCAGCAGCTTGGCCGAGGCCTCAGGTGGCACTGAAGCTTTCTTT. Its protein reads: CASSLAEASGGTEAFF.